This T cell receptor beta chain was recovered during a study of graft-versus-host responses after intestinal transplantation. The wider study: Recipients uniformly received anti-thymocyte globulin induction, followed by tacrolimus and steroids for approximately 3 years. Study results and caveats: GvH clones were identified in recipient marrow, with some first appearing in ileum or blood. Early post-transplant HvG declines were associated with peak circulating GvH clone levels.

Germline lookup yields CDR1 SGHTA and CDR2 FQGNSA. The CDR3 is 15 amino acids. As for this clone: Its target is not known.

Intraepithelial and lamina propria lymphocytes were released after the graft tissue was processed. TCRdb's table, derived via immunoSEQ multiplex PCR, lists solely in-frame clones and lacks some. The sample has about 17,000 clones, roughly 80% seen once. The receptor comes from a human patient who received an intestinal transplant, so some T cells may come from the graft donor. The V call is TRBV7-2, the J call TRBJ2-5, with D tentatively TRBD2 (7 bases). Judging by the DNA end, TRBJ2-7 fits better; the J call may be wrong. Here the sequenced sample was ileum tissue, taken roughly 450 days after intestinal transplant. CDR3 sequence: CASSPKGGGRYEQYF. The CDR3 DNA follows: TGTGCCAGCAGCCCAAAGGGGGGGGGCCGATACGAGCAGTACTTC.